The next 29 T cell receptor beta chains were all read from a single sample in a study of T cells in Graves' hyperthyroidism and ophthalmopathy. Researchers amplified the TCR beta CDR3 regions from RNA transcripts. TCR CDR3 underwent first-round RT-PCR with the HTBI primer set. TCRdb re-derived calls from the multiplex PCR reads in MiXCR, one entry per CDR3 protein. Of about 500,000 distinct CDR3 sequences listed, over 13% are singletons. Sequenced input: blood. The receptor source for this set is a woman in her late teens or twenties with Graves' hyperthyroidism.

This clonotype was seen ten or more times. V and J are TRBV7-9 and TRBJ1-4; the D gene is possibly TRBD1 (5 bases). Trimming removed 3 bases at V and 9 bases at J, with 14 bases between. Per germline, CDR1 SEHNR and CDR2 FQNEAQ (reference sequence). The CDR3 is made up of 14 amino acids. CDR3: CASSFGGGSQKLFF. CDR3 coding DNA: TGTGCCAGCAGCTTCGGGGGAGGGTCCCAAAAACTGTTTTTT. The entire variable domain, with the rest obtained from reference TRBV7-9 and TRBJ1-4, is as follows: DTGVSQNPRHKITKRGQNVTFRCDPISEHNRLYWYRQTLGQGPEFLTYFQNEAQLEKSRLLSDRFSAERPKGSFSTLEIQRTEQGDSAMYLCASSFGGGSQKLFFGSGTQLSVL.

In its sample, this clonotype was seen many times. The V gene is TRBV30, the J gene TRBJ2-1; D possibly corresponds to TRBD1 (5 bases). The V end lost 1 base, the J end lost 7 bases, and 14 bases lay between the germline ends. This CDR3 contains 14 residues. Germline CDR1 GTSNPN, CDR2 SVGIG (reference sequence). The CDR3 is CAWSGTLRMNEQFF. The CDR3 nucleotides read TGTGCCTGGAGTGGGACATTGCGTATGAATGAGCAGTTCTTC.

This clonotype appeared many times. J is TRBJ2-1 and V is TRBV27; D perhaps matches TRBD2 (5 bases). The germline V gene has CDR1 MNHEY and CDR2 SMNVEV (reference sequence). The CDR3 extends over 15 amino acids. The V gene lost 2 bases and the J gene lost 8 bases, with 16 bases spanning the gap. CDR3 nucleotides: TGTGCCAGCAGTTTACGGGGTATTGTGGGCGATGAGCAGTTCTTC. This translates into CASSLRGIVGDEQFF.

This clonotype occurred a few times. The chain has TRBV19 and TRBJ1-3; no reliable D call. Per germline, CDR1 LNHDA and CDR2 SQIVND (reference sequence). This CDR3 has 17 amino acids. With 4 bases removed from V and 0 bases from J, the gap between germline ends came to 16 bases. In DNA form, the CDR3 reads TGTGCCAGTAGTAGCATACCACCGATCGACTCTGGAAACACCATATATTTT. Protein: CASSSIPPIDSGNTIYF.

This clonotype was counted ten times or more. This chain links TRBV11-2 with TRBJ1-3; a possible D gene is TRBD1 (5 bases). Trimming stripped 0 bases from V and 9 bases from J, with 6 bases between. Germline assignment: CDR1 SGHAT and CDR2 FQNNGV. CDR3 length: 12 amino acids. CDR3 nucleotides: TGTGCCAGCAGCTTAGAAAGGGGCACCATATATTTT. Translating it yields CASSLERGTIYF.

This clonotype has a count of ten or more. The chain has TRBV25-1 and TRBJ2-2; D not certain. This CDR3 region has 14 residues. Trimming shortened V by 4 bases and J by 2 bases, and 8 bases separated the two germline ends. Germline CDR1 reads MGHDK; CDR2 reads SYGVNS. In DNA, the CDR3 is TGTGCCAGCAGTGTCCGAGGTAACACCGGGGAGCTGTTTTTT. Amino acid sequence: CASSVRGNTGELFF.

In regard to this clonotype: A read error may be the cause here, since a much bigger clone is one base away. The rearrangement links TRBV19 to TRBJ2-1, with no clear D. CDR3 size: 14 residues. Per the germline V gene, CDR1 is LNHDA and CDR2 is SQIVND (reference sequence). The chain's CDR3 is CTSKKWSSYNEQFF. The DNA of the CDR3 is TGTACCAGTAAGAAATGGAGCTCCTACAATGAGCAGTTCTTC.

This clonotype appeared many times. J is TRBJ2-2 and V is TRBV10-1; D ambiguous. The germline V and J ends were trimmed by 4 bases and 2 bases, with 2 bases remaining between them. Germline CDR1 and CDR2: WNHNN and SYGVQD (reference sequence). There are 12 residues in the CDR3. The DNA of the CDR3 is TGCGCCAGCAGTGTAAACACCGGGGAGCTGTTTTTT. Protein sequence: CASSVNTGELFF.

The rearrangement links TRBV14 to TRBJ2-1; D possibly matches TRBD1 or TRBD2 (6 bases each). Germline-derived CDR1 and CDR2 are SGHDN and FVKESK. Trimming cost V 4 bases and J 10 bases, with 29 bases left between them. This CDR3 spans 18 amino acids. CDR3: CASSPITPGQTSLGEQFF. In nucleotides, the CDR3 is TGTGCCAGCAGCCCCATCACCCCGGGACAAACTAGCCTGGGAGAGCAGTTCTTC.

There are many counts of this clonotype. V and J are TRBV7-8 and TRBJ2-7; 7 nucleotides align to TRBD1. Germline loops: CDR1 SGHVS, CDR2 FQNEAQ. Losses at the gene ends were 5 bases for V and 2 bases for J; bases not matched to a gene: 18. This CDR3 is 18 amino acids long. The CDR3 coding sequence is TGTGCCAGCAGCCAAGGCCCGGTCGACAGGGCTCGCACCTACGAGCAGTACGTC. It encodes CASSQGPVDRARTYEQYV.

This clonotype was recorded many times. Here the CDR3 reads CASEGGPSYEQYF. DNA of the CDR3: TGTGCCAGCGAGGGAGGGCCCTCCTACGAGCAGTACTTC. V and J are TRBV6-1 and TRBJ2-7; 7 positions match TRBD2. There are 13 residues in the CDR3. Trimming removed 8 bases from V and 0 bases from J; junction bases left unmatched: 4. Germline CDR1 reads MNHNS; CDR2 reads SASEGT.

This clonotype occurred many times. This chain joins TRBV18 and TRBJ2-5; no clear D gene. V lost 6 bases and J 3 bases, leaving 8 bases between the germline ends. From germline, CDR1 is KGHSH and CDR2 LQKENI. This CDR3 region has 12 residues. This chain's CDR3 is CASSPAEETQYF. The DNA for the CDR3 is TGTGCCAGCTCCCCTGCCGAAGAGACCCAGTACTTC.

V usage is TRBV30 and J usage is TRBJ1-2, with TRBD1 matching 8 bases. Losses at the gene ends were 6 bases for V and 5 bases for J; bases not matched to a gene: 5. There are 12 residues in the CDR3. Per the germline V gene, CDR1 is GTSNPN and CDR2 is SVGIG (reference sequence). The CDR3 sequence is CACPGQVYGYTF. The CDR3, as DNA: TGTGCCTGCCCGGGACAGGTATATGGCTACACCTTC.

This clonotype was picked up a small number of times. The rearrangement uses TRBV19 and TRBJ2-6; tentative D call: TRBD1 (7 bases). The CDR3 length is 18 residues. Germline V lookup: CDR1 LNHDA, CDR2 SQIVND (reference sequence). The V gene lost 4 bases and the J gene lost 0 bases, with 16 bases spanning the gap. CDR3 region: CASSRAGQISSGANVLTF. In DNA form, the CDR3 reads TGTGCCAGTAGTAGGGCGGGACAGATCTCCTCTGGGGCCAACGTCCTGACTTTC.

This clonotype was observed at least ten times. V usage is TRBV12-3 or TRBV12-4 and J usage is TRBJ1-2, with 7 bases that match TRBD1. CDR3 length: 15 amino acids. Trimming cost V 1 base and J 4 bases; bases outside gene matches: 6. The CDR3 here is CASSLEATGSYGYTF. CDR3 DNA: TGTGCCAGCAGTTTAGAAGCGACAGGGTCCTATGGCTACACCTTC.

This clonotype was counted many times. The V and J genes are TRBV6-1 and TRBJ2-1; 9 positions match TRBD1. V was clipped by 3 bases and J by 7 bases; unmatched bases: 16. The CDR3 runs 18 residues. CDR1 and CDR2 from the germline V gene are MNHNS and SASEGT. The CDR3 DNA reads as TGTGCCAGCAGTGACCACCCTCGGACAGGGGTATACCGAAATGAGCAGTTCTTC. This sequence encodes CASSDHPRTGVYRNEQFF.

The V gene is TRBV28, the J gene TRBJ2-5, with TRBD2 matching 10 bases. The CDR3 covers 17 residues. Germline V gene data show CDR1 as MDHEN and CDR2 as SYDVKM. With V trimmed by 2 bases and J by 5 bases, 11 bases remained unmatched. The DNA of the CDR3 is TGTGCCAGCAGTTTAAAGTTGAGCGGGAGGGGGAAGGAGACCCAGTACTTC. It yields the protein CASSLKLSGRGKETQYF.

The chain combines TRBV19 with TRBJ1-2; tentative D call: TRBD1 (5 bases). Germline CDR1 reads LNHDA; CDR2 reads SQIVND (reference sequence). This CDR3 has 15 amino acids. Trimming cost V 2 bases and J 4 bases, with 14 bases left between them. The CDR3 loop reads CASSIIGGTPYGYTF. CDR3 DNA sequence: TGTGCCAGTAGTATAATCGGGGGGACCCCCTATGGCTACACCTTC.

This clonotype was seen more than once but under ten times. The chain carries TRBV4-1 and TRBJ2-1; 9 bases align to TRBD2. CDR3 length: 16 amino acids. Germline CDR1 reads MGHRA; CDR2 reads YSYEKL. J lost 0 bases, V lost 3 bases, and 3 bases had no gene match. This CDR3 reads CASSHVSGSSYNEQFF. DNA for the CDR3: TGCGCCAGCAGCCATGTTAGCGGGAGCTCCTACAATGAGCAGTTCTTC.

This clonotype appeared a few times. The junction and the germline gene differ at one end; a read error may be behind it. The V call is TRBV19, the J call TRBJ1-4; no definite D call. This CDR3 region has 12 residues. Germline V gives CDR1 LNHDA, CDR2 SQIVND (reference sequence). The DNA of the CDR3 is TGTGCCTGTAGCTTTACGAATGAAAAACTGTTTTTT. Amino acids: CACSFTNEKLFF.

There are many counts of this clonotype. The chain is built from TRBV25-1 and TRBJ2-7, with 8 bases that match TRBD1. The CDR3 length is 18 residues. From germline, CDR1 is MGHDK and CDR2 SYGVNS. Trimming at V came to 5 bases and at J to 2 bases, leaving 17 bases not matched to a gene. CDR3: CASSPNPDRVNLTYEQYV. In DNA, the CDR3 is TGTGCCAGCAGTCCTAACCCGGACAGGGTGAACCTTACCTACGAGCAGTACGTC.

Only a few counts were recorded for this clonotype. V is TRBV7-8 and J is TRBJ2-7; D is uncertain. Trimming stripped 1 base from V and 1 base from J, with 8 bases between. CDR3 length equals 14 residues. Germline-derived CDR1 and CDR2 are SGHVS and FQNEAQ. For the CDR3, the DNA is TGTGCCAGCAGCTTAGATTCCGCTTCCTACGAGCAGTACGTC. Amino acid sequence: CASSLDSASYEQYV.

This rearrangement joins TRBV9 to TRBJ2-3; 16 nucleotides align to TRBD2. After removal of 5 bases from V and 2 bases from J, the junction contained 11 bases not matched to a gene. CDR3 length: 19 residues. CDR1 is SGDLS and CDR2 is YYNGEE in the germline V gene. For the CDR3, the DNA is TGTGCCAGCAGATCTAGCACCGGGACTAGCGGGAGGGCCACAGATACGCAGTATTTT. This gives the protein CASRSSTGTSGRATDTQYF.

This chain links TRBV19 with TRBJ1-2, with a tentative D call TRBD1 (5 bases). The CDR3 loop spans 14 amino acids. Looked up from germline, CDR1 is LNHDA and CDR2 is SQIVND (reference sequence). Trimming left V 6 bases short and J 4 bases short, with 15 bases between. The CDR3 coding sequence is TGTGCCAGTAGCCCAGGCGGACACGGCTATGGCTACACCTTC. This encodes CASSPGGHGYGYTF.

This clonotype was counted many times. The rearrangement uses TRBV29-1 and TRBJ1-2; 8 bases fit TRBD1. Germline lookup yields CDR1 SQVTM and CDR2 ANQGSEA. The CDR3 contains 14 residues. V shed 4 bases and J 5 bases; nucleotides not matched to a gene: 9. The CDR3 protein is CSVGAGGYGYGYTF. CDR3 bases: TGCAGCGTTGGGGCAGGGGGCTATGGGTATGGCTACACCTTC.

CDR3 sequence reads: CASSFGSSYEQYV. The CDR3 DNA follows: TGTGCCAGCAGCTTCGGGAGTTCCTACGAGCAGTACGTC. The rearrangement links TRBV7-8 to TRBJ2-7; weak D call: TRBD2 (6 bases). From germline, CDR1 is SGHVS and CDR2 FQNEAQ. The CDR3 has 13 amino acids. The V end was cut by 3 bases, the J end by 1 base, with 7 bases between.

This clonotype occurred many times. CDR3 DNA sequence: TGTGCCAGCAGCTTATATCTGGGGGTAGGCTATGGCTACACCTTC. It specifies CASSLYLGVGYGYTF. V is TRBV7-6 and J is TRBJ1-2; possibly TRBD1 for D (5 bases). CDR3 length: 15 amino acids. The germline CDR1 and CDR2 sequences are SGHVS and FNYEAQ. Trimming stripped 2 bases from V and 4 bases from J, with 14 bases between.

This clonotype appeared many times. V usage is TRBV24-1 and J usage is TRBJ2-1; tentatively, D is TRBD1 (6 bases). Germline V gives CDR1 KGHDR, CDR2 SFDVKD. The ends were cut back, 3 bases at V and 6 bases at J, with 11 bases in the middle. CDR3 length equals 14 residues. As DNA, the CDR3 is TGTGCCACCAGTGATACCGGGACAAGCAATGAGCAGTTCTTC. Residues: CATSDTGTSNEQFF.

The chain uses TRBV11-2 and TRBJ2-1; 12 bases are shared with TRBD2. In germline, CDR1 is SGHAT, CDR2 FQNNGV. With 6 bases clipped from V and 2 bases from J, the junction kept 14 bases outside the gene matches. CDR3 length equals 19 residues. As DNA, the CDR3 is TGTGCCAGCAGGCAGGGACCGGGACTAGCGGGCCCGGCCTACAATGAGCAGTTCTTC. It yields the protein CASRQGPGLAGPAYNEQFF. The complete variable domain, with remaining parts taken from reference TRBV11-2 and TRBJ2-1, reads EAGVAQSPRYKIIEKRQSVAFWCNPISGHATLYWYQQILGQGPKLLIQFQNNGVVDDSQLPKDRFSAERLKGVDSTLKIQPAKLEDSAVYLCASRQGPGLAGPAYNEQFFGPGTRLTVL.